This passage covers 19 T cell receptor beta chains from one sample sequenced in a study of T cells in Graves' hyperthyroidism and ophthalmopathy (dated by TCRdb to about 2019). Preparation of the library involved multiplex PCR. Instrument on record: Illumina HiSeq 2000. TCR beta CDR3 regions were amplified from RNA transcripts. The first round of RT-PCR for the TCR CDR3 was performed with the HTBI primer set and the Qiagen OneStep RT-PCR kit. TCRdb reworked the public reads: Q25 trimming with fastp, MiXCR clone assembly, productive beta chains retained. Every distinct CDR3 protein forms one entry, paired with its most common genes and DNA. The table for this sample lists around 480,000 distinct CDR3 sequences; 14% of them were counted only once. In total, the top ten clones hold about 17% of the sample. Sequences were obtained from blood. The receptors shown here come from a young woman with Graves' hyperthyroidism.

In this sample, this clonotype turned up many times. This chain connects TRBV10-3 to TRBJ1-2; D uncertain. V was pared by 4 bases and J by 8 bases, with 17 bases between. The germline V gene has CDR1 ENHRY and CDR2 SYGVKD. This CDR3 has 14 residues. DNA of the CDR3: TGTGCCATCAGTGTCCAGACACAAAGTTCGGGCTACACCTTC. It translates to CAISVQTQSSGYTF.

This clonotype has a count of ten or more. The chain is built from TRBV12-3 or TRBV12-4 and TRBJ1-1; D not resolved. The CDR3 has 15 residues. Trimming removed 1 base from V and 5 bases from J, with 14 bases in between. CDR3 in DNA: TGTGCCAGCAGTTTAGTCGGGGTACAGACTACTGAAGCTTTCTTT. Translation: CASSLVGVQTTEAFF.

This clonotype was seen a handful of times. This chain connects TRBV7-9 to TRBJ1-2, with TRBD1 matching over 7 bases. The germline V gene has CDR1 SEHNR and CDR2 FQNEAQ (reference sequence). The CDR3 contains 12 residues. Germline trimming cut 4 bases from V and 7 bases from J; bases unmatched to any gene: 3. CDR3 loop: CASSSDRAGYTF. The DNA for the CDR3 is TGTGCCAGCAGCTCTGACAGGGCTGGCTACACCTTC.

This clonotype was seen only a few times. This chain uses TRBV19 with TRBJ2-2, with TRBD2 matching over 10 bases. The V gene end was trimmed by 3 bases and the J gene end by 3 bases; junction bases not matched to a gene: 1. The CDR3 runs 15 residues. Germline lookup yields CDR1 LNHDA and CDR2 SQIVND (reference sequence). The CDR3: CASSMLAGDTGELFF. CDR3 DNA: TGTGCCAGTAGTATGCTAGCGGGGGACACCGGGGAGCTGTTTTTT.

This clonotype occurred many times. J is TRBJ2-2 and V is TRBV6-2 or TRBV6-3; the D gene is possibly TRBD1 (5 bases). Trimming cost V 2 bases and J 0 bases, with 13 bases left between them. The CDR3 is 17 amino acids. Germline CDR1 is MNHEY and CDR2 is SVGEGT. The CDR3, as DNA: TGTGCCAGCAGTTACCGCCCCGACAGACCGAACACCGGGGAGCTGTTTTTT. It codes for CASSYRPDRPNTGELFF.

CDR3 nucleotides: TGTGCCAGCAGACAGGACTTGAACACTGAAGCTTTCTTT. Protein product: CASRQDLNTEAFF. The rearrangement uses TRBV7-8 and TRBJ1-1; D is perhaps TRBD1 (5 bases). From germline, CDR1 is SGHVS and CDR2 FQNEAQ. This CDR3 has 13 residues. The V end lost 6 bases, the J end lost 0 bases, and 8 bases lay between the germline ends.

This clonotype has ten or more counts. The chain couples TRBV20-1 to TRBJ2-3, with 7 bases aligning to TRBD2. The CDR3 loop spans 14 amino acids. Germline CDR1 and CDR2: DFQATT and SNEGSKA (reference sequence). J gave up 2 bases and V 0 bases, and 2 bases lay outside the gene matches. CDR3 sequence: CSARDRLATDTQYF. CDR3 nucleotides: TGCAGTGCTAGAGATCGACTAGCCACAGATACGCAGTATTTT.

This clonotype was counted only a few times. The rearrangement uses TRBV27 and TRBJ2-7; the D gene is possibly TRBD2 (5 bases). CDR1 MNHEY and CDR2 SMNVEV come from the germline V gene (reference sequence). The CDR3 contains 15 residues. Trimming removed 0 bases at V and 0 bases at J, with 9 bases between. CDR3 bases: TGTGCCAGCAGTTTATCGAGCGGACTCTCCTACGAGCAGTACTTC. Its protein is CASSLSSGLSYEQYF.

Ten or more counts support this clonotype. This rearrangement joins TRBV2 to TRBJ2-2; D gene uncertain. V lost 4 bases, J lost 1 base, and 7 bases lay in between. Looked up from germline, CDR1 is SNHLY and CDR2 is FYNNEI. This CDR3 has 14 amino acids. CDR3 nucleotides: TGTGCCAGCAGTGCAGTGGTGAACACCGGGGAGCTGTTTTTT. It is translated as CASSAVVNTGELFF.

This clonotype was detected ten times or more. The chain recombines TRBV6-1 with TRBJ2-1; perhaps TRBD2 as D (5 bases). CDR3 size: 13 residues. Trimming stripped 10 bases from V and 8 bases from J, with 18 bases between. Germline-derived CDR1 and CDR2 are MNHNS and SASEGT. The CDR3 nucleotides are TGTGCCACCTCTGACTATTCTAGGGATGAGCAGTTCTTC. This translates into CATSDYSRDEQFF.

In its sample, this clonotype was seen a few times. This may stem from a read error, because a much larger clone lies one nucleotide away. This chain links TRBV18 with TRBJ2-7; D unclear. Germline CDR1 is KGHSH and CDR2 is LQKENI. Trimming left V 2 bases short and J 2 bases short, with 10 bases between. CDR3 length: 14 residues. The CDR3 nucleotides are TGTGCCAGCTCACCAGGGCACGGAGCCTACGAGCAGTACGTC. Protein sequence: CASSPGHGAYEQYV.

This clonotype came up a few times. The rearrangement uses TRBV2 and TRBJ2-1; D is undetermined. The V gene lost 1 base and the J gene lost 5 bases, with 12 bases spanning the gap. The CDR3 length is 15 residues. Germline-derived CDR1 and CDR2 are SNHLY and FYNNEI. In DNA form, the CDR3 reads TGTGCCAGCAGTGAAGTACCGACCCCCAACAATGAGCAGTTCTTC. Protein sequence: CASSEVPTPNNEQFF. The entire variable domain, with the rest obtained from reference TRBV2 and TRBJ2-1, is as follows: EPEVTQTPSHQVTQMGQEVILRCVPISNHLYFYWYRQILGQKVEFLVSFYNNEISEKSEIFDDQFSVERPDGSNFTLKIRSTKLEDSAMYFCASSEVPTPNNEQFFGPGTRLTVL.

This clonotype has ten or more counts. The gene calls are TRBV27 and TRBJ2-1, with 8 nucleotides matching TRBD2. Trimming cost V 3 bases and J 7 bases; bases outside gene matches: 8. CDR3 length: 15 residues. CDR1 and CDR2 (germline): MNHEY, SMNVEV (reference sequence). DNA of the CDR3: TGTGCCAGCAGTTTGGGGACTAGAGGGACGAATGAGCAGTTCTTC. It translates to CASSLGTRGTNEQFF.

This clonotype was found many times. V and J are TRBV12-3 or TRBV12-4 and TRBJ2-2, with 7 bases fitting TRBD1. The CDR3 length is 15 residues. With V trimmed by 7 bases and J by 6 bases, 11 bases remained unmatched. In DNA, the CDR3 is TGTGCCAGCACCCGTCCGGGACAGATGGCCGGGGAGCTGTTTTTT. As protein: CASTRPGQMAGELFF.

This clonotype has at least ten counts. This chain uses TRBV25-1 with TRBJ2-7; 9 nucleotides match TRBD1. CDR1 is MGHDK and CDR2 is SYGVNS in the germline V gene. The ends lost 3 bases at V and 3 bases at J; junction bases unmatched: 6. The CDR3 length is 15 residues. This CDR3 is CASSDPGQGDYEQYF. CDR3 DNA sequence: TGTGCCAGCAGTGATCCGGGACAGGGTGACTACGAGCAGTACTTC.

This clonotype was seen ten or more times. The rearrangement links TRBV20-1 to TRBJ1-2; TRBD1 might be the D (6 bases). This CDR3 spans 13 amino acids. Trimming cost V 6 bases and J 5 bases, with 16 bases left between them. CDR1 is DFQATT, CDR2 SNEGSKA, per germline (reference sequence). The CDR3 coding sequence is TGCAGTGCCCGCCCGAAACAGGGATATGGCTACACCTTC. It specifies CSARPKQGYGYTF.

This clonotype was observed a handful of times. This rearrangement joins TRBV4-1 to TRBJ1-4; D call uncertain. The CDR3 is 14 amino acids. Trimming stripped 8 bases from V and 8 bases from J, with 18 bases between. CDR1 and CDR2 from the germline V gene are MGHRA and YSYEKL. The CDR3 DNA is TGCGCCAGCCGGCTGGGCGCGGGTGGAGAAAAACTGTTTTTT. Translating it yields CASRLGAGGEKLFF.

This clonotype was seen ten or more times. This rearrangement joins TRBV20-1 to TRBJ2-3; D unclear. Germline lookup yields CDR1 DFQATT and CDR2 SNEGSKA (reference sequence). CDR3 size: 15 residues. V lost 2 bases and J lost 0, with 12 bases in between. Written as DNA, the CDR3 is TGCAGTGCTAGACCCCAAGCGAAGAGCACAGATACGCAGTATTTT. Amino acid sequence: CSARPQAKSTDTQYF.

There are a few counts of this clonotype. The chain combines TRBV12-5 with TRBJ1-1, with D tentatively TRBD1 (5 bases). CDR1 LGHNT and CDR2 FRNRAP come from the germline V gene. V was cut by 4 bases and J by 4 bases, with 16 bases left in between. This CDR3 has 15 amino acids. This chain's CDR3 is CASGSVGAGSTEAFF. The CDR3 DNA follows: TGTGCTAGTGGTTCGGTAGGGGCAGGGTCCACTGAAGCTTTCTTT.